The 21 T cell receptor beta chains in this list originate from one sample, sequenced in a study of T cells expressing NK-cell markers. Reprocessing the 5' RACE reads, TCRdb reports a single entry for every CDR3 protein and omits DNA. The listing contains about 460,000 distinct CDR3 sequences. The specimen sequenced was blood T cells: a sorted CD56 or NKG2C T cell subset, CD4+ or CD8+ T cells, or bulk PBMC T cells (not recorded which). These receptors were taken from a woman in her fifties or sixties in good health.

The chain joins TRBV15 to TRBJ2-1; TCRdb selects TRBD1, and the lack of DNA leaves this call unchecked. The length of the CDR3 is 16 residues. Germline V lookup: CDR1 LNHNV, CDR2 YYDKDF (reference sequence). This CDR3 reads CATSRDRGTLYNEQFF.

The chain uses TRBV5-4 and TRBJ2-5. There are 13 residues in the CDR3. Germline-derived CDR1 and CDR2 are SGHNT and YYREEE (reference sequence). This CDR3 reads CASSDLLQETQYF.

The chain joins TRBV15 to TRBJ2-7. Per germline, CDR1 LNHNV and CDR2 YYDKDF (reference sequence). CDR3 length: 14 residues. The CDR3 sequence is CATSRTGFSYEQYF.

The rearrangement uses TRBV3-1 and TRBJ2-5; TCRdb reports TRBD2, a call that lacks DNA to check it against. From germline, CDR1 is LGHDT and CDR2 YNNKEL (reference sequence). CDR3 length: 14 residues. The CDR3 is CASSQRGRLETQYF.

CDR3 protein: CASSLRQGLSEAFF. The rearrangement joins TRBV4-1 to TRBJ1-1; the TCRdb call, TRBD1, lacks DNA for checking. Germline CDR1 is MGHRA and CDR2 is YSYEKL. The CDR3 has 14 amino acids.

V gene TRBV24-1 combines with J gene TRBJ1-5; TCRdb's assignment of TRBD1 cannot be checked, as there is no DNA. This CDR3 has 17 amino acids. CDR1 and CDR2 (germline): KGHDR, SFDVKD. CDR3 sequence reads: CATSDSPDRSSNQPQHF.

This chain connects TRBV6-5 to TRBJ2-7. The CDR3 spans 11 residues. CDR1 MNHEY and CDR2 SVGAGI come from the germline V gene. The CDR3 protein is CASSRRGEQYF.

V and J are TRBV9 and TRBJ2-3; as DNA is missing, the TRBD1 call by TCRdb cannot be tested. Germline CDR1 is SGDLS and CDR2 is YYNGEE. The CDR3 covers 16 residues. The CDR3 loop is CASSVGSRDRTDTQYF. The complete variable domain, with remaining parts taken from reference TRBV9 and TRBJ2-3, reads DSGVTQTPKHLITATGQRVTLRCSPRSGDLSVYWYQQSLDQGLQFLIQYYNGEERAKGNILERFSAQQFPDLHSELNLSSLELGDSALYFCASSVGSRDRTDTQYFGPGTRLTVL.

The chain uses TRBV4-2 and TRBJ2-4; without DNA, the TCRdb call of TRBD1 cannot be checked. The CDR3 has 16 residues. CDR1 is LGHNA, CDR2 YNFKEQ, per germline. The CDR3 loop is CASSQEWLGDQDIQYF.

The J gene is TRBJ1-1, the V gene TRBV25-1. Germline-derived CDR1 and CDR2 are MGHDK and SYGVNS. The CDR3 loop spans 12 amino acids. The CDR3 protein is CASSDLIGVAFF.

The rearrangement uses TRBV11-2 and TRBJ2-3; TCRdb names TRBD2, which stays unverified in the absence of DNA. CDR1 and CDR2 from the germline V gene are SGHAT and FQNNGV. The CDR3 totals 16 residues. The CDR3 region is CASSSLLAVDTDTQYF.

This chain uses TRBV19 with TRBJ1-5; the TRBD1 assignment by TCRdb is unverifiable without DNA. The germline CDR1 and CDR2 sequences are LNHDA and SQIVND (reference sequence). The CDR3 extends over 15 amino acids. CDR3 loop: CASSIYRYSNQPQHF.

The gene calls are TRBV7-2 and TRBJ2-5; checking the TCRdb D call of TRBD1 is not possible without DNA. CDR1 and CDR2 from the germline V gene are SGHTA and FQGNSA. There are 15 residues in the CDR3. CDR3 region: CASSMQGTEAETQYF.

The chain links TRBV12-3 or TRBV12-4 to TRBJ1-1; TCRdb's D call of TRBD1 is untestable without DNA. The CDR3 extends over 13 amino acids. This CDR3 is CASSLNRGTEAFF.

The chain employs TRBV24-1 and TRBJ2-7. This CDR3 contains 13 residues. Looked up from germline, CDR1 is KGHDR and CDR2 is SFDVKD. The CDR3 sequence: CATSKENTQEQYF.

The J gene is TRBJ1-4, the V gene TRBV5-1. Germline CDR1 and CDR2: SGHRS and YFSETQ. This CDR3 comprises 14 residues. The CDR3 sequence is CASSASGIKEKLFF.

The chain couples TRBV20-1 to TRBJ2-3; the TCRdb call, TRBD2, lacks DNA for checking. The germline CDR1 and CDR2 sequences are DFQATT and SNEGSKA (reference sequence). The CDR3 is 14 amino acids. CDR3 amino acids: CSARASGAKDTQYF.

The V call is TRBV18, the J call TRBJ2-1; TCRdb gives TRBD1 as the D gene, but with no DNA this cannot be confirmed. The CDR3 consists of 18 residues. The germline CDR1 and CDR2 sequences are KGHSH and LQKENI. The CDR3 spells CASSPLVAQTTPGNEQFF.

The chain has TRBV11-3 and TRBJ2-3; without DNA, the TCRdb call of TRBD1 cannot be checked. Germline assignment: CDR1 SGHNT and CDR2 YENEEA. CDR3 length: 15 amino acids. The CDR3 spells CASSPTGKDTDTQYF.

This chain joins TRBV5-6 and TRBJ2-5; TCRdb's D call of TRBD2 is untestable without DNA. The CDR3 spans 18 residues. CDR1 and CDR2 from the germline V gene are SGHDT and YYEEEE. CDR3 region: CASSFYARGLAGGETQYF.

This chain uses TRBV12-3 or TRBV12-4 with TRBJ1-1. The CDR3 totals 13 residues. CDR3 amino acids: CASTIEWNTEAFF.